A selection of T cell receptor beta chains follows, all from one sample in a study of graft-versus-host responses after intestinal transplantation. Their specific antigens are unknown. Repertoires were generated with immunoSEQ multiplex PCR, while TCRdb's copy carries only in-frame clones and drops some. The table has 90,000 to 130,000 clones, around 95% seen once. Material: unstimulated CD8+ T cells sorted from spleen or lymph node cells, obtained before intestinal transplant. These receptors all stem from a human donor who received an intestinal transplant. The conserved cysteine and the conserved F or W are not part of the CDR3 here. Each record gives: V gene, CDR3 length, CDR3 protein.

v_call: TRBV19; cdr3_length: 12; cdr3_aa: ASSIGGSYNEQF
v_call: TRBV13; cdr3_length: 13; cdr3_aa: ASSSGGSTSYEQY
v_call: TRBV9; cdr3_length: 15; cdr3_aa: ASSGRLAGAIQETQY
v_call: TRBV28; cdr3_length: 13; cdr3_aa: ASRVGVSSTDTQY
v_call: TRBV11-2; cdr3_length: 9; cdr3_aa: ASSFNEEAF
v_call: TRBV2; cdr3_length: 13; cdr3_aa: ASSEPGRGTDTQY
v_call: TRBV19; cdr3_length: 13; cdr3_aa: ASRGVSYTYNEQF
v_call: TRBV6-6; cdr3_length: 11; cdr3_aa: ASSPWGGDEQF
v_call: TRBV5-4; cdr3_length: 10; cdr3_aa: ASSTGSLEQY
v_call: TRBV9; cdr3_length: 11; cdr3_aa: ASNDVGDNEQF
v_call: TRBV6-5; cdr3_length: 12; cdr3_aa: ASSEGLQFAEQY
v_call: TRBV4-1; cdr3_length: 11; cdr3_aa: ASSQASTDTQY
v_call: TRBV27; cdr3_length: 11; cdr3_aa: ASSLWGSGEQY
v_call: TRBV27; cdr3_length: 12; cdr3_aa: ASSLGRVGYEQY
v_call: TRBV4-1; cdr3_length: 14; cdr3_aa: ASSHPQGLAGDTQY
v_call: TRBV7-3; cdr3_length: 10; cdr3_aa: ASSQGGGAKF
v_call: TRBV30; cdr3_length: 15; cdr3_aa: AWSSRASGKESDTQY
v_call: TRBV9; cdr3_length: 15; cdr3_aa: ASSVGGRPQEGNEQF
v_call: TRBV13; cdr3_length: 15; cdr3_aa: ASSLRPAGVWDNEQF
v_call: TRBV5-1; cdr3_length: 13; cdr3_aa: ASSLGLSSYNEQF
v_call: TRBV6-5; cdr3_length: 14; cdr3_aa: ASSSFLAGSYNEQF
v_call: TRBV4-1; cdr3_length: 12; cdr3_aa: ASSQVARNTEAF
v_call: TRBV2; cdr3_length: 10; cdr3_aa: ASSRQGNEQY
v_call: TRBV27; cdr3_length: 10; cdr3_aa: ASSSPTGELF
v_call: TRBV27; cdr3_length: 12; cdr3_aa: ASSWVDSTDTQY
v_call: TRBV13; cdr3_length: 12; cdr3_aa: ASSPGQGTYEQY
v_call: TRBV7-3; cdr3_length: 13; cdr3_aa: ASRDRDREAYEQY
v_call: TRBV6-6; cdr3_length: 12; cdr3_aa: ASSLGGRRYEQY
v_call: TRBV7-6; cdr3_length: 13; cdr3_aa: ASSRQGRTNEKLF
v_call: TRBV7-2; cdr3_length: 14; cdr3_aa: ASSRPGTSSYNEQF
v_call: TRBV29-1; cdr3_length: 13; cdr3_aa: SVDKRESSYNEQF
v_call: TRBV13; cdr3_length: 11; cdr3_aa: ASSYRAQETQY
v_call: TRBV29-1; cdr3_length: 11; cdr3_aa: SVEDGRSNEQF
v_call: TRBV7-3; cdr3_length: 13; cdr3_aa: ASSLGQGAGQPQH
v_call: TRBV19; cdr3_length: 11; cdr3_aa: ASSMFAGDRQY
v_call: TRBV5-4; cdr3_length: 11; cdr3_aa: ASSLGTNTEAF
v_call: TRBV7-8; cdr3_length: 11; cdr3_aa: ASSLLFDTEAF
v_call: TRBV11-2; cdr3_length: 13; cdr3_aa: ASSLEAGGSYEQY
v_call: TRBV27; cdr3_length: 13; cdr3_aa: ASSPPSRGTDEQY
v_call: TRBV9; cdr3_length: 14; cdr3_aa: ASSVAGSVDTGEQF
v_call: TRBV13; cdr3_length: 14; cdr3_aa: ASSLGRGLKYYGYT
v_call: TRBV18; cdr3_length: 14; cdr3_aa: ASSTLLVTSYNEQF